This T cell receptor (beta chain) was profiled in a study of OX40 agonist ivuxolimab in advanced cancers. This clone has just one count. This CDR3 region has 13 residues. The ends were cut back, 4 bases at V and 4 bases at J, with 12 bases in the middle. Germline V gene data show CDR1 as SGDLS and CDR2 as YYNGEE. TCRdb's copy holds only in-frame clones and misses some; the assay was immunoSEQ multiplex PCR. The repertoire holds some 26,000 clones, with more than 75% as singletons. The chain joins TRBV9 to TRBJ2-7; D is possibly TRBD1 (5 bases). The specimen comprised CD4+ or CD8+ T cells sorted from blood, sampled in a trial of the OX40 agonist ivuxolimab. This TCR came from an adult with an advanced solid tumor such as melanoma, head and neck, liver or kidney cancer. The DNA of the CDR3 is TGTGCCAGCAGCTCCACAGGATTTTACGAGCAGTACTTC. This gives the protein CASSSTGFYEQYF. Together with reference TRBV9 and TRBJ2-7, the CDR3 gives the full variable domain: DSGVTQTPKHLITATGQRVTLRCSPRSGDLSVYWYQQSLDQGLQFLIQYYNGEERAKGNILERFSAQQFPDLHSELNLSSLELGDSALYFCASSSTGFYEQYFGPGTRLTVT.